What follows are 11 T cell receptor beta chains derived from one specimen sequenced in a study of blood T cell repertoires in COVID-19 (TCRdb year 2020). Preparation of the library involved the immunoSEQ multiplex PCR assay. TCRdb's version of the immuneACCESS table is confined to in-frame rearrangements and falls short of the full clone set. An unresolved V gene accounts for under half of the shortfall where checked; the remainder is of unknown origin. This sample is represented by approximately 470,000 clones; roughly 90% of them were singletons. The top ten clonotypes cover 0.7% of the sample. Sequencing used PBMCs or T cells enriched from blood (not recorded which). These receptors originate from a woman aged 18-35 years who had recovered from COVID-19.

The chain employs TRBV18 and TRBJ2-2, with D maybe TRBD2 (5 bases). V was pared by 4 bases and J by 2 bases, with 20 bases between. The germline V gene encodes CDR1 KGHSH and CDR2 LQKENI. This CDR3 contains 18 residues. This chain's CDR3 is CASSRSRGSGPNTGELFF. Here the CDR3 DNA reads TGTGCCAGCTCACGCTCCCGGGGTAGTGGCCCCAACACCGGGGAGCTGTTTTTT.

This chain links TRBV10-3 with TRBJ2-7; D perhaps matches TRBD2 (5 bases). CDR1 and CDR2 (germline): ENHRY, SYGVKD. V shed 3 bases and J shed 2 bases, with 11 bases lying between them. The CDR3 extends over 14 amino acids. Written as DNA, the CDR3 is TGTGCCATCAGTGAACAAACAGCGGCCTACGAGCAGTACTTC. It yields the protein CAISEQTAAYEQYF.

The chain combines TRBV30 with TRBJ1-5; 11 bases match TRBD1. V lost 4 bases, J lost 1 base, and 9 bases stayed unmatched. CDR3 length equals 17 residues. Germline V gives CDR1 GTSNPN, CDR2 SVGIG (reference sequence). The CDR3 bases are TGTGCCTGGACCCCGGCCCGGGACAGGGGGAGCAATCAGCCCCAGCATTTT. Translation gives CAWTPARDRGSNQPQHF.

The J gene is TRBJ1-6, the V gene TRBV29-1; 7 bases are a match to TRBD1. V lost 7 bases and J lost 7; bases outside the gene matches: 4. There are 12 residues in the CDR3. Germline CDR1 reads SQVTM; CDR2 reads ANQGSEA. CDR3 in amino acids: CSAGTANSPLHF. The CDR3, as DNA: TGCAGCGCCGGGACAGCAAATTCACCCCTCCACTTT.

V is TRBV7-9 and J is TRBJ2-5, with 8 bases matching TRBD2. The V gene's germline CDR1 is SEHNR and CDR2 FQNEAQ (reference sequence). The CDR3 extends over 15 amino acids. Trimming removed 5 bases from V and 5 bases from J; junction bases left unmatched: 10. The CDR3 coding sequence is TGTGCCAGCAGCACGGGACTAGGGCAGCGGGAGACCCAGTACTTC. It specifies CASSTGLGQRETQYF.

This clone has just one count. The chain recombines TRBV5-1 with TRBJ2-3; D gene uncertain. Trimming shortened V by 3 bases and J by 5 bases, and 13 bases separated the two germline ends. The germline V gene encodes CDR1 SGHRS and CDR2 YFSETQ. There are 14 residues in the CDR3. CDR3 sequence (DNA): TGCGCCAGCAGCTCTCTTGAATCGGGAGATACGCAGTATTTT. Its translation is CASSSLESGDTQYF.

The rearrangement joins TRBV7-9 to TRBJ2-7; 9 nucleotides align to TRBD1. From germline, CDR1 is SEHNR and CDR2 FQNEAQ (reference sequence). The V segment lost 4 bases and the J segment 3 bases; nucleotides outside the gene matches: 7. This CDR3 region has 15 residues. CDR3 region: CASSSEGQGSYEQYF. In nucleotides, the CDR3 is TGTGCCAGCAGCTCAGAGGGACAGGGAAGCTACGAGCAGTACTTC.

The genes are TRBV5-8 and TRBJ2-7, with 9 bases aligning to TRBD1. From germline, CDR1 is SGHTS and CDR2 YDEGEE. The CDR3 consists of 16 residues. V gave up 2 bases and J gave up 6 bases; unmatched junction bases: 12. Here the CDR3 reads CASSFDFTGGSGEQYF. CDR3 DNA: TGTGCCAGCAGCTTCGACTTTACAGGGGGCTCTGGCGAGCAGTACTTC.

The chain carries TRBV24-1 and TRBJ2-7; no definite D call. This CDR3 has 15 residues. The V end was cut by 5 bases, the J end by 3 bases, with 16 bases between. CDR1 is KGHDR and CDR2 is SFDVKD in the germline V gene. The CDR3 nucleotides read TGTGCCACCAGTGTTCACTTATCCTATCGCTACGAGCAGTACTTC. Protein product: CATSVHLSYRYEQYF.

A few counts support this clone. V usage is TRBV7-6 and J usage is TRBJ1-2; D gene ambiguous. CDR1 is SGHVS and CDR2 is FNYEAQ in the germline V gene. Trimming removed 1 base at V and 3 bases at J, with 3 bases between. The CDR3 runs to 12 residues. CDR3 in DNA: TGTGCCAGCAGCTTAGGAGACTATGGCTACACCTTC. Translated, it gives CASSLGDYGYTF.

The rearrangement uses TRBV6-2 or TRBV6-3 and TRBJ1-2; 8 nucleotides line up with TRBD1. Germline V CDR1 and CDR2: MNHEY, SVGEGT. The CDR3 length is 14 residues. With 2 bases clipped from V and 9 bases from J, the junction kept 8 bases outside the gene matches. The CDR3 loop is CASSYDDRGVSYTF. CDR3 bases: TGTGCCAGCAGTTACGATGACAGGGGAGTTAGCTACACCTTC.